This is a list of T cell receptor beta chains from one sample in a study of shared clonotypes between healthy human individuals. Generated by immunoSEQ multiplex PCR, the TCRdb table keeps only in-frame clones and is missing some. This table has about 2.1 million clones, 85% to 95% appearing once. Source material: naive CD8+ T cells from PBMCs. The origin of the receptors is a man between 18 and 29 years old in good health. Some clones in this sample may be carry-over from other donors' samples. Each CDR3 is given with its conserved first and last residue. Each record gives: clone size, V gene, D gene, J gene, CDR3 protein, CDR3 DNA. D genes are given only for firm matches. Rows give clone size only sometimes, using once, few, many, or a class for an expanded clone.

.	TRBV28	TRBD1	TRBJ2-5	CASSTPRQGEETQYF	TGTGCCAGCAGTACTCCCCGACAGGGAGAGGAGACCCAGTACTTC
.	TRBV6-5	TRBD1	TRBJ1-4	CASSYFRTGVGEKLFF	TGTGCCAGCAGTTACTTTCGGACAGGGGTGGGGGAAAAACTGTTTTTT
.	TRBV4-3	.	TRBJ2-3	CASSQIPIADRTDTQYF	TGCGCCAGCAGCCAGATCCCAATAGCGGACCGCACAGATACGCAGTATTTT
.	TRBV5-1	.	TRBJ2-7	CASSFSGSNEQYF	TGCGCCAGCAGCTTTTCAGGGTCCAACGAGCAGTACTTC
.	TRBV7-9	.	TRBJ1-1	CASSLDLESRKRTEAFF	TGTGCCAGCAGCTTAGATCTTGAGTCTAGGAAGAGAACTGAAGCTTTCTTT
.	TRBV7-6	.	TRBJ2-1	CASTPLGGSHEQFF	TGTGCCAGCACCCCATTGGGGGGTAGTCATGAGCAGTTCTTC
.	TRBV15	.	TRBJ1-1	CATSAGLSEDTEAFF	TGTGCCACCAGCGCGGGACTGAGCGAGGACACTGAAGCTTTCTTT
.	TRBV15	TRBD1	TRBJ2-7	CATSRSDRASYEQYF	TGTGCCACCAGCAGATCAGACAGGGCCTCCTACGAGCAGTACTTC
.	TRBV7-3	.	TRBJ2-3	CASSFTTASTDTQYF	TGTGCCAGCAGCTTTACGACAGCGAGCACAGATACGCAGTATTTT
.	TRBV6-1	.	TRBJ1-2	CASSEGNRWGYTF	TGTGCCAGCAGTGAAGGGAACAGATGGGGCTACACCTTC
.	TRBV27	.	TRBJ2-7	CASSLSLASIYEQYF	TGTGCCAGCAGTTTATCGCTGGCATCCATCTACGAGCAGTACTTC
.	TRBV5-6	.	TRBJ1-2	CASSPGTPGPGYTF	TGTGCCAGCAGCCCCGGGACTCCGGGGCCGGGCTACACCTTC
.	TRBV5-6	.	TRBJ1-2	CASSHPGTGEICTF	TGTGCCAGCAGCCACCCTGGGACCGGGGAGATATGCACCTTC
.	TRBV5-1	.	TRBJ1-2	CASSGIDGTGGYTF	TGCGCCAGCAGCGGGATTGACGGGACCGGAGGCTACACCTTC
.	TRBV7-7	.	TRBJ1-1	CASSLAGRDTEAFF	TGTGCCAGCAGCTTAGCGGGACGTGACACTGAAGCTTTCTTT
.	TRBV4-1	.	TRBJ2-1	CASSRQSGSSYNEQFF	TGCGCCAGCAGCCGACAAAGCGGAAGCTCCTACAATGAGCAGTTCTTC
.	TRBV13	TRBD1	TRBJ2-5	CASSSLPRDSQETQYF	TGTGCCAGCAGCTCGCTACCTAGGGACAGCCAAGAGACCCAGTACTTC
.	TRBV28	TRBD2	TRBJ2-3	CASSKLAGATDTQYF	TGTGCCAGCAGCAAATTAGCGGGTGCCACAGATACGCAGTATTTT
few	TRBV27	.	TRBJ1-2	CASSQQGANYGYTF	TGTGCCAGCAGTCAACAGGGTGCTAACTATGGCTACACCTTC
.	TRBV13	TRBD1	TRBJ2-1	CASSLQGAAYNEQFF	TGTGCCAGCAGCTTACAGGGGGCCGCCTACAATGAGCAGTTCTTC
.	TRBV25-1	.	TRBJ2-3	CASSGWAEIEDTQYF	TGTGCCAGCAGTGGTTGGGCGGAGATTGAAGATACGCAGTATTTT
.	TRBV19	.	TRBJ1-5	CASSGGSYSNQPQHF	TGTGCCAGTAGTGGGGGCAGCTATAGCAATCAGCCCCAGCATTTT
.	TRBV7-9	.	TRBJ2-7	CASSLGGGEQYF	TGTGCCAGCAGCTTAGGTGGAGGTGAGCAGTACTTC
.	TRBV28	TRBD2	TRBJ2-3	CASRLRTSVTSTDTQYF	TGTGCCAGCAGACTCCGGACTAGCGTAACTAGCACAGATACGCAGTATTTT
.	TRBV28	TRBD1	TRBJ2-7	CASSSHIQGATTSYEQYF	TGTGCCAGCAGTTCGCATATACAGGGGGCGACGACCTCCTACGAGCAGTACTTC
.	TRBV5-4	.	TRBJ1-1	CASSFGAAEAFF	TGTGCCAGCAGCTTCGGCGCGGCTGAAGCTTTCTTT
.	TRBV7-9	.	TRBJ2-7	CASSLEFYEQYF	TGTGCCAGCAGCTTGGAGTTCTACGAGCAGTACTTC
.	TRBV2	TRBD1	TRBJ2-7	CASSPARTGHSYEQYF	TGTGCCAGCAGTCCGGCTCGGACAGGCCACTCCTACGAGCAGTACTTC
.	TRBV7-9	.	TRBJ1-3	CASSFTGIGNTIYF	TGTGCCAGCAGCTTCACAGGGATCGGAAACACCATATATTTT
.	TRBV28	TRBD2	TRBJ2-5	CASSDGLAGVFESQYF	TGTGCCAGCAGTGATGGACTAGCGGGAGTTTTCGAGAGCCAGTACTTC
.	TRBV28	TRBD1	TRBJ2-7	CASRVTGTGTYEQYF	TGTGCCAGCAGGGTTACCGGGACAGGGACCTACGAGCAGTACTTC
.	TRBV5-6	TRBD1	TRBJ1-1	CASSSDRDWNTEAFF	TGTGCCAGCAGCTCCGACAGGGACTGGAACACTGAAGCTTTCTTT
.	TRBV10-2	.	TRBJ1-1	CASSESSGWGTEAFF	TGCGCCAGCAGTGAGTCATCAGGGTGGGGCACTGAAGCTTTCTTT
.	TRBV7-8	TRBD1	TRBJ2-7	CASSSGGGYEQYF	TGTGCCAGCAGCTCAGGGGGCGGCTACGAGCAGTACTTC
once	TRBV9	.	TRBJ2-3	CASSVEGRTDTQYF	TGTGCCAGCAGCGTTGAAGGGAGAACAGATACGCAGTATTTT
.	TRBV9	TRBD2	TRBJ2-1	CASSVGASGNEQFF	TGTGCCAGCAGCGTAGGGGCTAGCGGCAATGAGCAGTTCTTC
once	TRBV6-5	.	TRBJ2-7	CASSSLSYEQYF	TGTGCCAGCAGTTCGCTGAGCTACGAGCAGTACTTC
.	TRBV4-2	TRBD2	TRBJ2-7	CASSLRTSGSDEQYF	TGTGCCAGCAGCCTTAGGACTAGCGGGAGCGACGAGCAGTACTTC
.	TRBV11-3	TRBD2	TRBJ2-1	CASSSRLAADNEQFF	TGTGCCAGCAGCTCGCGCCTAGCGGCTGACAATGAGCAGTTCTTC
.	TRBV19	.	TRBJ2-3	CASSIGAGPKRTDTQYF	TGTGCCAGTAGTATAGGGGCAGGCCCTAAACGCACAGATACGCAGTATTTT
once	TRBV7-9	.	TRBJ2-3	CASSPYGAEVGTDTQYF	TGTGCCAGCAGCCCCTATGGGGCCGAGGTCGGCACAGATACGCAGTATTTT
.	TRBV6-1	.	TRBJ2-1	CASSATGLSYNEQFF	TGTGCCAGCAGTGCGACGGGACTCTCCTACAATGAGCAGTTCTTC
.	TRBV10-1	.	TRBJ2-2	CASSRTSRGELFF	TGCGCCAGCAGTCGGACAAGTCGGGGGGAGCTGTTTTTT
.	TRBV9	.	TRBJ2-7	CASSVAGGLGYEQYF	TGTGCCAGCAGCGTAGCGGGGGGCTTGGGGTACGAGCAGTACTTC
.	TRBV14	.	TRBJ2-1	CASSPRDRGEQFF	TGTGCCAGCAGCCCCAGGGACCGAGGGGAGCAGTTCTTC
.	TRBV5-4	.	TRBJ2-2	CASSFGFHRELFF	TGTGCCAGCAGCTTCGGTTTCCATCGGGAGCTGTTTTTT
.	TRBV9	TRBD1	TRBJ2-2	CASNKQGAPGELFF	TGTGCCAGCAACAAACAGGGGGCACCCGGGGAGCTGTTTTTT
.	TRBV15	TRBD2	TRBJ2-1	CATSEGLAAYNEQFF	TGTGCCACCAGCGAGGGACTAGCTGCCTACAATGAGCAGTTCTTC
.	TRBV10-1	.	TRBJ2-1	CASSVTGTNEQFF	TGCGCCAGCAGTGTTACAGGAACCAATGAGCAGTTCTTC
.	TRBV11-3	.	TRBJ2-1	CASSLDARGSYNEQFF	TGTGCCAGCAGCTTAGACGCCCGGGGCTCCTACAATGAGCAGTTCTTC
.	TRBV4-3	TRBD1	TRBJ1-2	CASSQELRQGGYGYTF	TGCGCCAGCAGCCAAGAGCTCCGACAGGGGGGCTATGGCTACACCTTC
.	TRBV7-3	.	TRBJ2-1	CASSLIVGLYNEQFF	TGTGCCAGCAGCTTAATTGTCGGGCTCTACAATGAGCAGTTCTTC
.	TRBV9	TRBD1	TRBJ2-5	CASSEPGTGDETQYF	TGTGCCAGCAGCGAACCCGGGACAGGGGATGAGACCCAGTACTTC
.	TRBV27	.	TRBJ2-7	CASSTFQGRHSYEQYF	TGTGCCAGCAGTACTTTTCAGGGGAGACACTCCTACGAGCAGTACTTC
.	TRBV28	.	TRBJ1-3	CASSLQWGGGAIYSGNTIYF	TGTGCCAGCAGTTTACAGTGGGGGGGTGGCGCAATCTACTCTGGAAACACCATATATTTT
.	TRBV6-5	.	TRBJ2-2	CASSYPTGELFF	TGTGCCAGCAGTTACCCCACCGGGGAGCTGTTTTTT
.	TRBV13	.	TRBJ2-5	CASSPTRLAGETQYF	TGTGCCAGCAGCCCGACGCGCCTGGCAGGGGAGACCCAGTACTTC
.	TRBV29-1	.	TRBJ2-1	CSVRSPVGHSEQFF	TGCAGCGTTCGTTCCCCGGTGGGGCACAGCGAGCAGTTCTTC
.	TRBV28	.	TRBJ1-1	CASTKPGITEAFF	TGTGCCAGCACTAAACCGGGGATCACTGAAGCTTTCTTT